A single sample gave rise to the 9 T cell receptor beta chains below, sequenced in a study of blood T cell repertoires in COVID-19. TCRdb keeps only in-frame clones here, not all; method: immunoSEQ multiplex PCR. The sample records over 45,000 clones, around 80% being singletons. Sequenced: peripheral blood. The receptors were gathered from a man in his 70s with acute or convalescent COVID-19.

This clone turned up a few times. This chain uses TRBV6-6 with TRBJ2-2; TRBD2 might be the D (6 bases). The length of the CDR3 is 15 residues. Germline values: CDR1 MNHNY, CDR2 SVGAGI (reference sequence). With 4 bases removed from V and 4 bases from J, the gap between germline ends came to 13 bases. CDR3 residues: CASSFRVGGTGELFF. CDR3 bases: TGTGCCAGCAGTTTCCGGGTGGGAGGCACCGGGGAGCTGTTTTTT.

Notes on this clone: One end of the junction varies from germline; a read error may be responsible. The chain combines TRBV29-1 with TRBJ1-3; TRBD1 agrees at 7 bases. This CDR3 comprises 18 residues. The V gene's germline CDR1 is SQVTM and CDR2 ANQGSEA. The CDR3 loop is CSVQDPEGALPSGNTIYF. The CDR3 nucleotides are TGCAGCGTTCAAGATCCGGAGGGGGCTCTCCCCTCTGGAAACACCATATATTTT. The full variable domain, rest sourced from reference TRBV29-1 and TRBJ1-3, is SAVISQKPSRDICQRGTSLTIQCQVDSQVTMMFWYRQQPGQSLTLIATANQGSEATYESGFVIDKFPISRPNLTFSTLTVSNMSPEDSSIYLCSVQDPEGALPSGNTIYFGEGSWLTVV.

This chain links TRBV4-2 with TRBJ2-6, with D maybe TRBD1 (5 bases). The CDR3 has 15 amino acids. Per germline, CDR1 LGHNA and CDR2 YNFKEQ. V was cut by 5 bases and J by 1 base, with 9 bases left in between. The DNA for the CDR3 is TGTGCCAGCAGCACAGGAAGTTCTGGGGCCAACGTCCTGACTTTC. It translates to CASSTGSSGANVLTF.

The sample holds a few counts of this clone. The V gene is TRBV24-1, the J gene TRBJ1-1; no reliable D call. CDR1 and CDR2 from the germline V gene are KGHDR and SFDVKD. CDR3 size: 13 residues. V lost 3 bases and J lost 11, with 15 bases in between. CDR3 loop: CATSDAPGLGAFF. CDR3 bases: TGTGCCACCAGTGATGCTCCGGGTCTTGGGGCTTTCTTT.

The count of this clone is one. The CDR3 nucleotides read TGCGCCAGCAGGACAGGGCGAGAGAACACTGAAGCTTTCTTT. Translated: CASRTGRENTEAFF. The chain couples TRBV10-2 to TRBJ1-1; TRBD1 matches 7 bases. The CDR3 is 14 amino acids. V lost 6 bases to trimming and J lost 1 base; unmatched junction nucleotides: 5. In germline, CDR1 is WSHSY, CDR2 SAAADI.

CDR3 in DNA: TGTGCCAGCAGTGAGTCCCCGGGACAGGGCTACAATGAGCAGTTCTTC. Protein product: CASSESPGQGYNEQFF. V gene TRBV25-1 combines with J gene TRBJ2-1, with TRBD1 matching 9 bases. Germline CDR1 reads MGHDK; CDR2 reads SYGVNS. The CDR3 sequence is 16 residues long. Germline trimming cut 3 bases from V and 3 bases from J; bases unmatched to any gene: 6.

The chain links TRBV5-1 to TRBJ2-2, with TRBD2 matching over 8 bases. Germline CDR1 SGHRS, CDR2 YFSETQ. Germline trimming cut 5 bases from V and 5 bases from J; bases unmatched to any gene: 8. CDR3 size: 15 residues. CDR3 coding DNA: TGCGCCAGCAGGGAAGCGGGAGTAGGGACCGGGGAGCTGTTTTTT. It specifies CASREAGVGTGELFF.

V and J are TRBV5-4 and TRBJ2-1, with TRBD1 as a possible D gene (6 bases). Trimming shortened V by 4 bases and J by 7 bases, and 12 bases separated the two germline ends. The germline V gene encodes CDR1 SGHNT and CDR2 YYREEE (reference sequence). The CDR3 has 13 residues. The CDR3 loop reads CASSHRDTNEQFF. The CDR3 region has the DNA TGTGCCAGCAGCCACCGGGACACAAATGAGCAGTTCTTC.

This chain links TRBV9 with TRBJ1-5; no firm D call. The CDR3 spans 14 residues. Trimming stripped 3 bases from V and 2 bases from J, with 9 bases between. CDR1 and CDR2 from the germline V gene are SGDLS and YYNGEE. CDR3 sequence reads: CASSGDIRNQPQHF. In nucleotides, the CDR3 is TGTGCCAGCAGCGGCGATATCCGCAATCAGCCCCAGCATTTT.